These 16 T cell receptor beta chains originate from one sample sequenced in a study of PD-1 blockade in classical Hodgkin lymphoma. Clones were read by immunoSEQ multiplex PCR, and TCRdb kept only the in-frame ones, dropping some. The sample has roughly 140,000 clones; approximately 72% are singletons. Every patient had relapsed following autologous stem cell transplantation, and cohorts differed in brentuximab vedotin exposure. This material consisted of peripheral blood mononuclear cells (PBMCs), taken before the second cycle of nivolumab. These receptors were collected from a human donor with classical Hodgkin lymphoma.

The CDR3 DNA reads TGTGCCAGCAGTGGGGCGACAGGGGGCAGGGAGACCCAGTACTTC. Translated: CASSGATGGRETQYF. The chain links TRBV6-6 to TRBJ2-5, with 10 bases lining up with TRBD1. CDR3 length: 15 amino acids. In germline, CDR1 is MNHNY, CDR2 SVGAGI (reference sequence). The junction had 8 bases not matched to a gene; V was cut back by 5 bases and J by 5 bases.

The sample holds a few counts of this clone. The CDR3 DNA reads as TGTGCCAGCAGTTCCACCTACAGGGGTTCACCCCTCCACTTT. Translation: CASSSTYRGSPLHF. This chain uses TRBV6-5 with TRBJ1-6; 7 positions agree with TRBD1. The germline gives CDR1 MNHEY, CDR2 SVGAGI. The CDR3 runs 14 residues. V dropped 4 bases and J dropped 9; count of bases not matched to a gene: 6.

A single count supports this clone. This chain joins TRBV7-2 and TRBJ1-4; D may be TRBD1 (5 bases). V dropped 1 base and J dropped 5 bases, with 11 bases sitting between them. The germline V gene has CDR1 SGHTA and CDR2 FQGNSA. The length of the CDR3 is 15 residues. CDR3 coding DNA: TGTGCCAGCAGCTTAGTCGGGGGTTCAAATGAAAAACTGTTTTTT. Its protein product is CASSLVGGSNEKLFF.

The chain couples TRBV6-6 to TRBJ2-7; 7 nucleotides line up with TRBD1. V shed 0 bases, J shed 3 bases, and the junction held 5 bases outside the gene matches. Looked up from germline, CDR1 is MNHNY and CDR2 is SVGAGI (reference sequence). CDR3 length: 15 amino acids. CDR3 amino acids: CASSYSIGQVYEQYF. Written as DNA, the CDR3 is TGTGCCAGCAGTTACTCGATAGGACAGGTCTACGAGCAGTACTTC.

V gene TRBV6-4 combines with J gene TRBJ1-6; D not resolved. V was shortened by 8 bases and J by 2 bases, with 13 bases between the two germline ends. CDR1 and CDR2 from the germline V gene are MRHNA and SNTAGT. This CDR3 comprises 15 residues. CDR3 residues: CASAARSTYNSPLHF. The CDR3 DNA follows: TGTGCCAGCGCAGCCCGGTCGACCTATAATTCACCCCTCCACTTT.

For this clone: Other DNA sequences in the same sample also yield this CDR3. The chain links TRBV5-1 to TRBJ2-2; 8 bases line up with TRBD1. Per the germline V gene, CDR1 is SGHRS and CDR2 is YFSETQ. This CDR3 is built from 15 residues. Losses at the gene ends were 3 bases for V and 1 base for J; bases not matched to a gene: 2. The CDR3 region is CASSSGTGNTGELFF. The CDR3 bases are TGCGCCAGCAGCTCAGGGACAGGGAACACCGGGGAGCTGTTTTTT. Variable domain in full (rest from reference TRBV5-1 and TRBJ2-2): KAGVTQTPRYLIKTRGQQVTLSCSPISGHRSVSWYQQTPGQGLQFLFEYFSETQRNKGNFPGRFSGRQFSNSRSEMNVSTLELGDSALYLCASSSGTGNTGELFFGEGSRLTVL.

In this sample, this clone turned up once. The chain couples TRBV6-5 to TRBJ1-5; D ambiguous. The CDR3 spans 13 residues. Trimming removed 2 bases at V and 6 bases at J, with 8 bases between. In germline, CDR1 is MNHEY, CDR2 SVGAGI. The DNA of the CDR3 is TGTGCCAGCAGTTACGATATGGGTCAGCCCCAGCATTTT. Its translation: CASSYDMGQPQHF.

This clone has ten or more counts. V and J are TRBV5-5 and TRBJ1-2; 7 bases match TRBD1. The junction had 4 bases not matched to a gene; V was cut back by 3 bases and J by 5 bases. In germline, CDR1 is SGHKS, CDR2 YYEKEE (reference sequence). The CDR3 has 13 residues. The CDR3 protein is CASSSETGYGYTF. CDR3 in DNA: TGTGCCAGCAGCTCGGAGACAGGGTATGGCTACACCTTC.

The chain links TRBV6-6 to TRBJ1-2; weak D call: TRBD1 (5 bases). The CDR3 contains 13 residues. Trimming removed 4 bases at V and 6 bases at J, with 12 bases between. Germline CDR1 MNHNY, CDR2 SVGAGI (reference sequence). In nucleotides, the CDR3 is TGTGCCAGCAGTTCCTACGGGACGGATGGCTACACCTTC. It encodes CASSSYGTDGYTF.

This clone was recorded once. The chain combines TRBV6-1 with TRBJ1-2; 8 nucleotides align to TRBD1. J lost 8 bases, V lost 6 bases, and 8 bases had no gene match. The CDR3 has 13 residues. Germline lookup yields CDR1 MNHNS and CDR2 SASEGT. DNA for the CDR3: TGTGCCAGCAGAGCAACAGGGGGTAAGGGCTACACCTTC. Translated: CASRATGGKGYTF.

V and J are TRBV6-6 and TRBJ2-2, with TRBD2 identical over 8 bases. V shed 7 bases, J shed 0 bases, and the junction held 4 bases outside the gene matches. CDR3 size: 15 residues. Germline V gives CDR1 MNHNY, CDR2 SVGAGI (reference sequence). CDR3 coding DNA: TGTGCCAGCACCAAAGCGGGGGCGAACACCGGGGAGCTGTTTTTT. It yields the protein CASTKAGANTGELFF.

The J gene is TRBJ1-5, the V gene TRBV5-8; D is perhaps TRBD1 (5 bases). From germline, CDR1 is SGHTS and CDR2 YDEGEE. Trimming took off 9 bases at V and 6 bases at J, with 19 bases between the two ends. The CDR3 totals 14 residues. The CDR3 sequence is CATKDNQGPQPQHF. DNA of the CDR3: TGTGCCACCAAGGACAACCAAGGGCCTCAGCCCCAGCATTTT.

The CDR3 sequence is CASSFGQNMNTEAFF. Here the CDR3 DNA reads TGCGCCAGCAGCTTTGGACAGAACATGAACACTGAAGCTTTCTTT. The chain combines TRBV5-1 with TRBJ1-1; TRBD1 is a possible D gene (6 bases). Trimming removed 2 bases from V and 0 bases from J, with 11 bases in between. The germline V gene has CDR1 SGHRS and CDR2 YFSETQ. The CDR3 extends over 15 amino acids. The entire variable domain, with the rest obtained from reference TRBV5-1 and TRBJ1-1, is as follows: KAGVTQTPRYLIKTRGQQVTLSCSPISGHRSVSWYQQTPGQGLQFLFEYFSETQRNKGNFPGRFSGRQFSNSRSEMNVSTLELGDSALYLCASSFGQNMNTEAFFGQGTRLTVV.

CDR3 loop: CASSLFHGGSAETQYF. The CDR3 DNA reads TGTGCCAGCAGCTTATTTCATGGCGGGAGCGCGGAGACCCAGTACTTC. The rearrangement joins TRBV7-2 to TRBJ2-5, with 7 bases that match TRBD2. V was pared by 2 bases and J by 5 bases, with 11 bases of the junction left unmatched. The CDR3 consists of 16 residues. Germline V gene data show CDR1 as SGHTA and CDR2 as FQGNSA.

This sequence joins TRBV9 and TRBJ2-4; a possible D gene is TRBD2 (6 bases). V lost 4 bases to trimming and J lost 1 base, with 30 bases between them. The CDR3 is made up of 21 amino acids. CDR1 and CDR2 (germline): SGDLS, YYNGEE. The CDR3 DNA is TGTGCCAGCAGCCCTCAAGGGTTAGCGGACGCTAGTCGGGTGGCCAAAAACATTCAGTACTTC. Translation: CASSPQGLADASRVAKNIQYF.

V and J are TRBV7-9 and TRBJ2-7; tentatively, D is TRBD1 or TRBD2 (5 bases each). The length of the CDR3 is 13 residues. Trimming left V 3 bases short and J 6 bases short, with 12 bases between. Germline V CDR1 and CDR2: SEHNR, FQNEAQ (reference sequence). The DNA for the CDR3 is TGTGCCAGCAGCTTCAACGGGGCGAGCGAGCAGTACTTC. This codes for CASSFNGASEQYF. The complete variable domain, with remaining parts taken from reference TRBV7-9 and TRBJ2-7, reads DTGVSQNPRHKITKRGQNVTFRCDPISEHNRLYWYRQTLGQGPEFLTYFQNEAQLEKSRLLSDRFSAERPKGSFSTLEIQRTEQGDSAMYLCASSFNGASEQYFGPGTRLTVT.